This T cell receptor (beta chain) was identified during a study of cytomegalovirus exposure and HLA in healthy donors. Trimming took 0 bases from V and 3 from J; bases not matched to a gene: 2. CDR3 length: 14 residues. Germline CDR1 reads SGHRS; CDR2 reads YFSETQ. Generated by immunoSEQ multiplex PCR, the TCRdb table keeps only in-frame clones and is missing some. The sample lists more than 150,000 clones, roughly 84% occurring once. The genes are TRBV5-1 and TRBJ2-5; TRBD1 agrees at 7 bases. This TCR came from a young woman in good health and CMV-seropositive. Specimen: PBMCs. CDR3 amino acids: CASSLAGTEETQYF. As DNA, the CDR3 is TGCGCCAGCAGCTTGGCCGGGACAGAAGAGACCCAGTACTTC.